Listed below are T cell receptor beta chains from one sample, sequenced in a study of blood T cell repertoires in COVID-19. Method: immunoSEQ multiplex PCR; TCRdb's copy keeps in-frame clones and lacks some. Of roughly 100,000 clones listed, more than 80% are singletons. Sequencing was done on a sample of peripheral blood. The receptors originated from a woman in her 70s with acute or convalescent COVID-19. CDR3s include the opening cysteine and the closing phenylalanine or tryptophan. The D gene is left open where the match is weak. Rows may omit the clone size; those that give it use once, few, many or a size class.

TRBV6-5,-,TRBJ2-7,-,CASSYSTGYEQYF,TGTGCCAGCAGTTACTCGACAGGCTACGAGCAGTACTTC
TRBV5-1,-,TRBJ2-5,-,CASSLEGVPGTQYF,TGCGCCAGCAGCTTGGAAGGGGTGCCAGGGACCCAGTACTTC
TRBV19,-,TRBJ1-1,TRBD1,CARAVTWTGRTEAFF,TGTGCCAGGGCGGTGACTTGGACAGGGCGAACTGAAGCTTTCTTT
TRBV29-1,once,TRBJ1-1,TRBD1,CSVGRTGNTEAFF,TGCAGCGTTGGACGGACAGGGAACACTGAAGCTTTCTTT
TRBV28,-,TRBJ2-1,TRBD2,CASRTTSGNNEQFF,TGTGCCAGCAGGACTACTAGCGGGAACAATGAGCAGTTCTTC
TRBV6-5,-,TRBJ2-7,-,CASSYSLAGVYEQYF,TGTGCCAGCAGTTACTCGTTGGCAGGGGTCTACGAGCAGTACTTC
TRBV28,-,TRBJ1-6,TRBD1,CASDTRLFGGTDVLALHF,TGTGCCAGCGACACACGCCTATTTGGTGGGACAGACGTTCTGGCCCTCCACTTT
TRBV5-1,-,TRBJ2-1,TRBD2,CASSLATSGNEQFF,TGCGCCAGCAGCTTAGCGACTAGCGGAAATGAGCAGTTCTTC
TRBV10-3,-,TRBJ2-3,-,CAIRGGGASTDTQYF,TGTGCCATCAGGGGTGGGGGCGCGAGCACAGATACGCAGTATTTT
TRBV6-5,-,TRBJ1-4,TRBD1,CASRLDRTNEKLFF,TGTGCCAGCAGACTGGACAGGACTAATGAAAAACTGTTTTTT
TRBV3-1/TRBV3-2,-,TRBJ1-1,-,CASSQASNTEAFF,TGTGCCAGCAGCCAAGCCTCGAACACTGAAGCTTTCTTT
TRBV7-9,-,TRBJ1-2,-,CASSSMTANYGYTF,TGTGCCAGCAGCTCGATGACAGCTAACTATGGCTACACCTTC
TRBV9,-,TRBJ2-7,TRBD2,CASSVGALAGGTYEQYF,TGTGCCAGCAGCGTAGGGGCACTAGCGGGGGGCACCTACGAGCAGTACTTC
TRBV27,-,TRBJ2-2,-,CASSWTANTGELFF,TGTGCCAGCAGTTGGACAGCGAACACCGGGGAGCTGTTTTTT
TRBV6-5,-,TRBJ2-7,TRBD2,CASRSGTSTIYEQYF,TGTGCCAGCAGATCCGGGACTAGTACCATCTACGAGCAGTACTTC
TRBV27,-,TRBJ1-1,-,CASSPTMNTEAFF,TGTGCCAGCAGTCCGACAATGAACACTGAAGCTTTCTTT
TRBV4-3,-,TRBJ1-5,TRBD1,CASSQDLDFGDDRVRGQPQHF,TGCGCCAGCAGCCAAGATTTGGATTTTGGGGATGACAGGGTCCGGGGACAGCCCCAGCATTTT
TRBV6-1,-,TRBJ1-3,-,CASSVGSRGSGNTIYF,TGTGCCAGCAGTGTAGGTAGCCGGGGATCTGGAAACACCATATATTTT
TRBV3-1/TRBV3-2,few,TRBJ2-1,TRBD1,CASSQQEGGFYNEQFF,TGTGCCAGCAGCCAACAGGAAGGGGGCTTTTACAATGAGCAGTTCTTC
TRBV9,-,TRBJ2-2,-,CASSVGANTGELFF,TGTGCCAGCAGCGTAGGGGCCAACACCGGGGAGCTGTTTTTT
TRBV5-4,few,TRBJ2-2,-,CASSPYTGELFF,TGTGCCAGCAGCCCGTACACCGGGGAGCTGTTTTTT
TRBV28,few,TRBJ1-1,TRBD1,CASSSTGGRTEAFF,TGTGCCAGCAGTTCTACAGGGGGGAGGACTGAAGCTTTCTTT
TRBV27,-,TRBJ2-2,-,CASSLLAGELFF,TGTGCCAGCAGTTTACTAGCCGGGGAGCTGTTTTTT
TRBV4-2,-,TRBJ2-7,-,CASSQGSSYEQYF,TGTGCCAGCAGCCAAGGGAGCTCCTACGAGCAGTACTTC
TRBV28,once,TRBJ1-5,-,CASSYSYSNQPQHF,TGTGCCAGCAGTTACAGCTATAGCAATCAGCCCCAGCATTTT
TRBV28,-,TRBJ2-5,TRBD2,CASSLGRAPGATQYF,TGTGCCAGCAGCCTGGGGAGGGCCCCCGGAGCGACCCAGTACTTC
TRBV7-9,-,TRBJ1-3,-,CASSSFTGSSGNTIYF,TGTGCCAGCAGCTCCTTCACCGGGAGCTCTGGAAACACCATATATTTT
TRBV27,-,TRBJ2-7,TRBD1,CASSLQRRGHEQYF,TGTGCCAGCAGTTTGCAGCGCAGGGGGCACGAGCAGTACTTC
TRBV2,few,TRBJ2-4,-,CASRGGGSKNIQYF,TGTGCCAGCAGGGGCGGGGGCTCCAAAAACATTCAGTACTTC
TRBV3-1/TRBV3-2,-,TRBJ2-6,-,CASSQRTGANVLTF,TGTGCCAGCAGCCAGAGGACTGGGGCCAACGTCCTGACTTTC
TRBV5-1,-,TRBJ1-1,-,CASRRETGNTEAFF,TGCGCCAGCAGAAGGGAGACAGGGAACACTGAAGCTTTCTTT
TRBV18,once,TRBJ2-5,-,CASSFGTRQETQYF,TGTGCCAGCTCATTCGGGACTCGGCAAGAGACCCAGTACTTC
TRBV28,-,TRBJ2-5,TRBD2,CASSPLWTSELQETQYF,TGTGCCAGCAGTCCCCTTTGGACTAGCGAACTACAAGAGACCCAGTACTTC
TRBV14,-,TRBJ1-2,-,CASRQPPGGRCGYTF,TGTGCCAGCAGGCAACCCCCGGGTGGGAGATGTGGCTACACCTTC
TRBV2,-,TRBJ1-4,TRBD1,CASSEWRGTGVEKLFF,TGTGCCAGCAGTGAATGGCGGGGGACAGGAGTTGAAAAACTGTTTTTT
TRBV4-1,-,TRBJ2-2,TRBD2,CASSQGGLAGVGTGELFF,TGCGCCAGCAGCCAAGGGGGACTAGCGGGAGTAGGAACCGGGGAGCTGTTTTTT
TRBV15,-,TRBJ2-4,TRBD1,CATSRSPGTGAKNIQYF,TGTGCCACCAGCAGATCCCCCGGGACAGGGGCCAAAAACATTCAGTACTTC
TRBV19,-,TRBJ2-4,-,CASTYDDIQYF,TGTGCCAGTACCTACGATGACATTCAGTACTTC
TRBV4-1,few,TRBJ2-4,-,CASSQVFPFLAKNIQYF,TGCGCCAGCAGCCAAGTATTTCCCTTTCTAGCCAAAAACATTCAGTACTTC
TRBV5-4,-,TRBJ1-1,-,CASSRGWGNTEAFF,TGTGCCAGCAGCCGGGGTTGGGGGAACACTGAAGCTTTCTTT
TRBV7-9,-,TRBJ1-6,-,CASSKGYSPLHF,TGTGCCAGCAGCAAGGGGTATTCACCCCTCCACTTT
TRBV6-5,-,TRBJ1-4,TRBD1,CASSHTGEGEKLFF,TGTGCCAGCAGCCACACAGGGGAAGGTGAAAAACTGTTTTTT
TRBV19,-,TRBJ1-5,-,CASSERTGLGNQPQHF,TGTGCCAGTAGTGAAAGGACGGGGTTGGGCAATCAGCCCCAGCATTTT
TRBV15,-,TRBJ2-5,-,CATSRILAEGETQYF,TGTGCCACCAGCAGGATTCTAGCTGAAGGAGAGACCCAGTACTTC
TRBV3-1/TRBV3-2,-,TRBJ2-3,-,CASSHRSVSDTQYF,TGTGCCAGCAGCCACCGTTCAGTTTCCGATACGCAGTATTTT
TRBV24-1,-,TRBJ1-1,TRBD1,CATSFPAPGQALNTEAFF,TGTGCCACCAGTTTCCCCGCCCCGGGACAGGCCCTGAACACTGAAGCTTTCTTT
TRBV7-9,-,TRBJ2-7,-,CASSLVSSYEQYF,TGTGCCAGCAGCTTAGTGTCCAGCTACGAGCAGTACTTC
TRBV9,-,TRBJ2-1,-,CASSLGGPGAAYNEQFF,TGTGCCAGCAGCCTGGGAGGGCCAGGGGCGGCCTACAATGAGCAGTTCTTC
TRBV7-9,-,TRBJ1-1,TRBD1,CASAGGRSTEAFF,TGTGCCAGCGCAGGGGGCCGCAGCACTGAAGCTTTCTTT
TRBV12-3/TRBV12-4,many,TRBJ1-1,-,CASSLVGGTEAFF,TGTGCCAGCAGTCTAGTCGGAGGCACTGAAGCTTTCTTT
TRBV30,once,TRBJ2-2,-,CAEGPGTGELFF,TGTGCCGAAGGGCCAGGGACCGGGGAGCTGTTTTTT
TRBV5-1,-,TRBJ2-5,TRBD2,CASSLVLAGGETQYF,TGCGCCAGCAGCTTGGTTCTAGCGGGAGGAGAGACCCAGTACTTC